This T cell receptor (beta chain) is from a study of siplizumab effects on memory and regulatory T cells. Generated by immunoSEQ multiplex PCR, the TCRdb table keeps only in-frame clones and is missing some. The data contain around 100,000 clones, 94% of them singletons. In germline, CDR1 is LNHDA, CDR2 SQIVND (reference sequence). CDR3 length: 14 amino acids. V lost 3 bases and J lost 4, with 10 bases in between. The J gene is TRBJ1-5, the V gene TRBV19; TRBD1 might be the D (6 bases). Material: non-Treg CD4+ T cells sorted from blood. The receptor's source is a human donor in good health. CDR3 nucleotides: TGTGCCAGTAGTATCCTACAGGGTAATCAGCCCCAGCATTTT. Translating it yields CASSILQGNQPQHF.